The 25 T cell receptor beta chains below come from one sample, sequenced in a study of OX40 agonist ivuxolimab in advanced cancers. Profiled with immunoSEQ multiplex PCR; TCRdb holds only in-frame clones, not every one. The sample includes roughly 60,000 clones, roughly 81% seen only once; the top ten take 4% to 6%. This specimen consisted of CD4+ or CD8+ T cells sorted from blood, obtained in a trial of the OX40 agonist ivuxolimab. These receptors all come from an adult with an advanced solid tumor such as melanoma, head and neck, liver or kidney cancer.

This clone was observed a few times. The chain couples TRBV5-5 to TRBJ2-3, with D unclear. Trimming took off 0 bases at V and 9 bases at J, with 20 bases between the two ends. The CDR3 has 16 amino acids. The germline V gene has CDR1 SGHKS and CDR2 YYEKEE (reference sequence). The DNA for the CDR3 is TGTGCCAGCAGCTTGGATACCTACCCCCAACCCCCGACGCAGTATTTT. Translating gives CASSLDTYPQPPTQYF.

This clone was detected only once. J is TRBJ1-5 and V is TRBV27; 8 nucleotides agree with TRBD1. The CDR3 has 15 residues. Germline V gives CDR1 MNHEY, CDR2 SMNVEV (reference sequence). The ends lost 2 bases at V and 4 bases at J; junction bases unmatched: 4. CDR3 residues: CASSLKTGVNQPQHF. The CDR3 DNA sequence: TGTGCCAGCAGTTTAAAGACAGGGGTTAATCAGCCCCAGCATTTT.

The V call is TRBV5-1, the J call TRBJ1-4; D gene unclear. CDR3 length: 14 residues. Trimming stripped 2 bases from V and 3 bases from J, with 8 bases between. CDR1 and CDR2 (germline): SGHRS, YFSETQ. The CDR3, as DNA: TGCGCCAGCAGCTTAGTCCAGTCTAATGAAAAACTGTTTTTT. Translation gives CASSLVQSNEKLFF.

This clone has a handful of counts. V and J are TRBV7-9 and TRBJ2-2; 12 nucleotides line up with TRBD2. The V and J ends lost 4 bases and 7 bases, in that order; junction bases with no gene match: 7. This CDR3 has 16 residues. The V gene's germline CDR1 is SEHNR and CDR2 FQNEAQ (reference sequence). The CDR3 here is CASSSSSGRAFGELFF. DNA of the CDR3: TGTGCCAGCAGCTCGTCTAGCGGGAGGGCCTTCGGGGAGCTGTTTTTT.

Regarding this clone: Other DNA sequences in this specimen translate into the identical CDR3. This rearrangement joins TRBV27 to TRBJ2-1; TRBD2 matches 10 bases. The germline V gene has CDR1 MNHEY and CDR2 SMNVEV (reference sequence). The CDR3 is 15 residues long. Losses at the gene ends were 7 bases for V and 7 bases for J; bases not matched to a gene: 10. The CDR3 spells CASTLLAGAWNEQFF. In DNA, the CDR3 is TGTGCCAGCACCCTGCTAGCGGGAGCTTGGAATGAGCAGTTCTTC.

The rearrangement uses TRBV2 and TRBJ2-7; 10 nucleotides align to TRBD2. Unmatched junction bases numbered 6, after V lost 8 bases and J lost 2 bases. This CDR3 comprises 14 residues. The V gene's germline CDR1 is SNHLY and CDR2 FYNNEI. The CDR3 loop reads CASQLGLATYEQYF. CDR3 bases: TGTGCCAGCCAACTGGGACTAGCGACCTACGAGCAGTACTTC.

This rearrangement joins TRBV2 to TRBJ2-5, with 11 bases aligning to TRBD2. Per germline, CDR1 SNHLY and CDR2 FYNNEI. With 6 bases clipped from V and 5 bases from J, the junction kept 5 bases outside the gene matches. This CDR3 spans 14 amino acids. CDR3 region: CASSSLAGGETQYF. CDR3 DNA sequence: TGTGCCAGCAGCTCTCTAGCGGGAGGTGAGACCCAGTACTTC.

The CDR3 is CASRTVVGQPQHF. The CDR3 bases are TGTGCCAGCAGAACAGTAGTGGGCCAGCCCCAGCATTTT. The V call is TRBV6-1, the J call TRBJ1-5; D gene unclear. The CDR3 extends over 13 amino acids. Germline lookup yields CDR1 MNHNS and CDR2 SASEGT. The germline V and J ends were trimmed by 6 bases and 7 bases, with 13 bases remaining between them.

The CDR3 here is CASSYLASAYNEQFF. The DNA of the CDR3 is TGTGCCAGCAGTTACTTGGCTAGCGCCTACAATGAGCAGTTCTTC. This chain uses TRBV6-5 with TRBJ2-1; D may be TRBD2 (6 bases). There are 15 residues in the CDR3. The ends were cut back, 1 base at V and 2 bases at J, with 9 bases in the middle. Germline lookup yields CDR1 MNHEY and CDR2 SVGAGI.

The CDR3 region is CASSYPGGEQYF. Here the CDR3 DNA reads TGTGCCAGCAGTTATCCAGGGGGCGAGCAGTACTTC. The rearrangement links TRBV27 to TRBJ2-7; TRBD1 agrees at 7 bases. The CDR3 has 12 residues. Germline trimming cut 4 bases from V and 6 bases from J; bases unmatched to any gene: 3. Germline V lookup: CDR1 MNHEY, CDR2 SMNVEV (reference sequence).

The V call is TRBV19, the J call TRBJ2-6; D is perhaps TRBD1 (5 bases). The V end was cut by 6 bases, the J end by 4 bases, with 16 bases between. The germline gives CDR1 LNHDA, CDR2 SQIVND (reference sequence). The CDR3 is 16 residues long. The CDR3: CASRDIGAWGANVLTF. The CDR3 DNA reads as TGTGCCAGTAGGGACATTGGGGCGTGGGGGGCCAACGTCCTGACTTTC. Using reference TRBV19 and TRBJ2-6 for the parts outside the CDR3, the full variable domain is DGGITQSPKYLFRKEGQNVTLSCEQNLNHDAMYWYRQDPGQGLRLIYYSQIVNDFQKGDIAEGYSVSREKKESFPLTVTSAQKNPTAFYLCASRDIGAWGANVLTFGAGSRLTVL.

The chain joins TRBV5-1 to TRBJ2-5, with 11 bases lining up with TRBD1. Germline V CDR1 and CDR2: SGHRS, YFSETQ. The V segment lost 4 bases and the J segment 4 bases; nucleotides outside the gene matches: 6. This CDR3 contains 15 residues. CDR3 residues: CASSMGQGEGETQYF. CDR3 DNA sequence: TGCGCCAGCAGCATGGGACAGGGGGAAGGAGAGACCCAGTACTTC.

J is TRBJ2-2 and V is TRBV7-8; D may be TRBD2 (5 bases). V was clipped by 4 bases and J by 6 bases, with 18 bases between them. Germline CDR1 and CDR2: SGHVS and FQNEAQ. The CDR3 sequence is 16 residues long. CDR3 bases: TGTGCCAGCAGCTCCCAGCGGACCTTCCCACCCGGGGAGCTGTTTTTT. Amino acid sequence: CASSSQRTFPPGELFF.

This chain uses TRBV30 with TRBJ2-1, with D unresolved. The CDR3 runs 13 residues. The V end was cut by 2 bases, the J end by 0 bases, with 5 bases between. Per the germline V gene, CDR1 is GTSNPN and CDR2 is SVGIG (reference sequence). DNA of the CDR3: TGTGCCTGGAGTAGTCTCTCCTACAATGAGCAGTTCTTC. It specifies CAWSSLSYNEQFF.

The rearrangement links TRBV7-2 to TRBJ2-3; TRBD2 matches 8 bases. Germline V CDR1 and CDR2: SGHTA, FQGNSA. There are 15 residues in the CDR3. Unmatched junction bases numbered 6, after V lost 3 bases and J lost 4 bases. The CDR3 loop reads CASSLGLVSSDTQYF. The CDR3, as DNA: TGTGCCAGCAGCTTGGGACTAGTTTCATCAGATACGCAGTATTTT.

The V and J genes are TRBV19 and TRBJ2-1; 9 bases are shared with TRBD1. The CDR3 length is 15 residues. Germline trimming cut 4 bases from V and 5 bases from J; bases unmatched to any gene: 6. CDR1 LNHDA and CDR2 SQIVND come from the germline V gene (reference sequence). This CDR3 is CASSTTRDRDNEQFF. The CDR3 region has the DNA TGTGCCAGTAGTACCACCCGGGACAGGGACAATGAGCAGTTCTTC.

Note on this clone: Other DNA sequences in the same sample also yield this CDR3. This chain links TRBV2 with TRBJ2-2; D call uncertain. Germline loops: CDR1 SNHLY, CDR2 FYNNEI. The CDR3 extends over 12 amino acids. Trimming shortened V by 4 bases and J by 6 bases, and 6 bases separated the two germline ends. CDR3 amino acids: CASSVPPGELFF. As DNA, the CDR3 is TGTGCCAGCAGTGTCCCCCCCGGGGAGCTGTTTTTT.

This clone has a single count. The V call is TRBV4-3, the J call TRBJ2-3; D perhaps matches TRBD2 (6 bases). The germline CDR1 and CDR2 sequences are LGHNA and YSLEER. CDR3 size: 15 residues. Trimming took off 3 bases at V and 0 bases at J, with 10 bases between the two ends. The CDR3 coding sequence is TGCGCCAGCAGCCACCGGACTACCAGCACAGATACGCAGTATTTT. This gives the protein CASSHRTTSTDTQYF.

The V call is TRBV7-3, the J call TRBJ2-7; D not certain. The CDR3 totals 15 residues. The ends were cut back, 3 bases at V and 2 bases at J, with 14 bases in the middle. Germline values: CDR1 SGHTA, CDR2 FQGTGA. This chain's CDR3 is CASSFSSEPTYEQYF. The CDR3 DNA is TGTGCCAGCAGCTTTTCTAGTGAGCCCACCTACGAGCAGTACTTC. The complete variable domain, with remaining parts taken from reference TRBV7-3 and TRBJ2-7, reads GAGVSQTPSNKVTEKGKYVELRCDPISGHTALYWYRQSLGQGPEFLIYFQGTGAADDSGLPNDRFFAVRPEGSVSTLKIQRTERGDSAVYLCASSFSSEPTYEQYFGPGTRLTVT.

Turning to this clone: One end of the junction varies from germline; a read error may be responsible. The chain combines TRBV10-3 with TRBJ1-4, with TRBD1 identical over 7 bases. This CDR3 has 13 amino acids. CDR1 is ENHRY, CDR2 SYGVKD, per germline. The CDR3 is CAISEDRESDRHF. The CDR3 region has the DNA TGTGCCATCAGTGAGGACAGGGAATCAGATCGCCATTTT.

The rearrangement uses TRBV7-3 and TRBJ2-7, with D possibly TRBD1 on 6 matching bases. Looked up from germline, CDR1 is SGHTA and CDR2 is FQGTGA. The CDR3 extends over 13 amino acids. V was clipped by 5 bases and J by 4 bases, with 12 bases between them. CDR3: CASSRQASYEQYF. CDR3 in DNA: TGTGCCAGCAGCCGACAGGCCTCATACGAGCAGTACTTC.

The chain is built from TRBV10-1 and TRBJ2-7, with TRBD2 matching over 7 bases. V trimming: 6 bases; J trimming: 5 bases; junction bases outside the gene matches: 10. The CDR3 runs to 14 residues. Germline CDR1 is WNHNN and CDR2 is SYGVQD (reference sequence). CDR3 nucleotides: TGCGCCAGCAGCGAGCGGGACTGGGGGGACGAGCAGTACTTC. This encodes CASSERDWGDEQYF.

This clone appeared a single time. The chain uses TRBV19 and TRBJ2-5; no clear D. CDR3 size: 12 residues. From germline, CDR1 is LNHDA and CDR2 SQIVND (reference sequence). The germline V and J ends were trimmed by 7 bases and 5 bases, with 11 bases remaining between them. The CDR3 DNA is TGTGCCAGTAACATCCTGGGTGAGACCCAGTACTTC. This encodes CASNILGETQYF.

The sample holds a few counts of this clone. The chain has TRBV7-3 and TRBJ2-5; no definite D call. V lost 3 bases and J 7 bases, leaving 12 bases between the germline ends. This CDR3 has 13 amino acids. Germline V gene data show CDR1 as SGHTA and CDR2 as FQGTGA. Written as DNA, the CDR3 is TGTGCCAGCAGCTTCAGGCTAAGTGGGACCCAGTACTTC. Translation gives CASSFRLSGTQYF.

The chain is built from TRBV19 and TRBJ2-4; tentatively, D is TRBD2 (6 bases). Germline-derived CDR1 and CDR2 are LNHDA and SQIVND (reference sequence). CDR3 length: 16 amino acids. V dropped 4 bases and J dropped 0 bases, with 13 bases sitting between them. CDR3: CASSKIAAEAKNIQYF. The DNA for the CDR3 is TGTGCCAGTAGTAAGATAGCGGCTGAAGCCAAAAACATTCAGTACTTC. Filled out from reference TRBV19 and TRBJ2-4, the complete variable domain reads DGGITQSPKYLFRKEGQNVTLSCEQNLNHDAMYWYRQDPGQGLRLIYYSQIVNDFQKGDIAEGYSVSREKKESFPLTVTSAQKNPTAFYLCASSKIAAEAKNIQYFGAGTRLSVL.